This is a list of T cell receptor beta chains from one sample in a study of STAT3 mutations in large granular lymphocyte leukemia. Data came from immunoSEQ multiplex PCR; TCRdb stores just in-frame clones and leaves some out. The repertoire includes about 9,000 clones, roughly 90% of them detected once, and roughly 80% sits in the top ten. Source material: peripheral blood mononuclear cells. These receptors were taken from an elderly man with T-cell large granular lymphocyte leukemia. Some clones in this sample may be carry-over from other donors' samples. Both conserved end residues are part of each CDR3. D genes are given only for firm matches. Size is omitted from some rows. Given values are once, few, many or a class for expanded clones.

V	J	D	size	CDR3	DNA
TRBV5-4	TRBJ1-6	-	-	CASSLPGNNSPLHF	TGTGCCAGCAGCTTGCCGGGTAACAATTCACCCCTCCACTTT
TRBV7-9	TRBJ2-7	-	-	CASGDGSYEQYF	TGTGCCAGCGGGGACGGCTCCTACGAGCAGTACTTC
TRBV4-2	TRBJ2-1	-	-	CASSQDQDNEQFF	TGTGCCAGCAGCCAAGATCAGGACAATGAGCAGTTCTTC
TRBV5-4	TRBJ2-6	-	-	CASGLPGQGVVGANVLTF	TGTGCCAGCGGATTACCGGGACAAGGGGTCGTGGGGGCCAACGTCCTGACTTTC
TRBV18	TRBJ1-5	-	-	CASSPQEAGFEQPQHF	TGTGCCAGCTCACCACAGGAGGCAGGGTTTGAACAGCCCCAGCATTTT
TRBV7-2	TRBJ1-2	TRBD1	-	CASSPGTGGAYGYTF	TGTGCCAGCAGCCCCGGGACAGGGGGGGCCTATGGCTACACCTTC
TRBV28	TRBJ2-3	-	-	CASTGLDTQYF	TGTGCCAGCACGGGACTAGATACGCAGTATTTT
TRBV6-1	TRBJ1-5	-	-	CASSELGQEPNQPQHF	TGTGCCAGCAGTGAACTTGGGCAGGAACCTAATCAGCCCCAGCATTTT
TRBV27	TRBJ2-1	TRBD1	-	CASSLRNHRGDEQFF	TGTGCCAGCAGTTTACGGAATCACAGGGGCGATGAGCAGTTCTTC
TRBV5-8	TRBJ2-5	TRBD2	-	CASSFGGGARETQYF	TGTGCCAGCAGCTTTGGCGGGGGGGCCCGAGAGACCCAGTACTTC
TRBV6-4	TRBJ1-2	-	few	CASSESFWQGDGYTF	TGTGCCAGCAGTGAAAGTTTTTGGCAGGGAGACGGCTACACCTTC
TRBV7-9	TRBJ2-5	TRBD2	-	CASSRRTSQGVGTQYF	TGTGCCAGCAGTAGAAGGACTAGCCAGGGCGTGGGGACCCAGTACTTC
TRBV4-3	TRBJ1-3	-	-	CASSQATGWSGNTIYF	TGCGCCAGCAGCCAAGCTACAGGGTGGTCTGGAAACACCATATATTTT
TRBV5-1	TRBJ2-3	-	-	CASSVRDGTDTQYF	TGCGCCAGCAGCGTCCGGGACGGCACAGATACGCAGTATTTT
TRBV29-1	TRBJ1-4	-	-	CSAGDEKLFF	TGCAGCGCGGGGGATGAAAAACTGTTTTTT
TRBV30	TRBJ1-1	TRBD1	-	CAWNSFIGQGADEAFF	TGTGCCTGGAATTCTTTCATCGGACAGGGGGCTGATGAAGCTTTCTTT